This T cell receptor (beta chain) was sequenced for a study of blood T cell repertoires in COVID-19. At the level of the study: Italy, Spain and the United States were the sources of the convalescent and acute COVID-19 samples. The analysed material was cDNA or gDNA that came from T cells, B-cell-depleted T cells, or PBMCs.

V lost 5 bases to trimming and J lost 9 bases, with 11 bases between them. Per the germline V gene, CDR1 is SGHAT and CDR2 is FQNNGV. The CDR3 spans 12 residues. In the original analysis: Quantification of nucleated cells was approximated via reference gene primer amplification. TCRdb's table, derived via immunoSEQ multiplex PCR, lists solely in-frame clones and lacks some. The DNA gave D and trimming, while V, J and clone size come from that table. The sample includes about 78,000 clones, around 88% of them seen just once. The TCR was taken from a woman at least 80 years old with active or convalescent COVID-19. Source material: peripheral blood. The chain joins TRBV11-2 to TRBJ2-1; D might be TRBD2 (5 bases). The CDR3 sequence is CASSVTSSEQFF. In DNA form, the CDR3 reads TGTGCCAGCAGCGTAACTAGTTCTGAGCAGTTCTTC.